This T cell receptor beta chain was sequenced for a study of cytomegalovirus exposure and HLA in healthy donors. Primers: 60 Vbeta forward and 13 Jbeta reverse. Clones were sequenced by immunoSEQ multiplex PCR, and TCRdb holds only the in-frame ones, with some missing. Seen here are some 150,000 clones, around nine tenths observed once, and the top ten hold roughly 5%. J lost 3 bases, V lost 4 bases, and 10 bases had no gene match. Germline CDR1 reads SGHVS; CDR2 reads FNYEAQ. The CDR3 is made up of 16 amino acids. The sample consisted of PBMCs. This TCR was recovered from a woman aged 25-40 years in good health and CMV-seronegative. V and J are TRBV7-6 and TRBJ2-7; 9 bases agree with TRBD1. The CDR3 nucleotides read TGTGCCAGCAGCTCAACCCCGGGACAGGGTTTCTACGAGCAGTACTTC. Translation gives CASSSTPGQGFYEQYF.